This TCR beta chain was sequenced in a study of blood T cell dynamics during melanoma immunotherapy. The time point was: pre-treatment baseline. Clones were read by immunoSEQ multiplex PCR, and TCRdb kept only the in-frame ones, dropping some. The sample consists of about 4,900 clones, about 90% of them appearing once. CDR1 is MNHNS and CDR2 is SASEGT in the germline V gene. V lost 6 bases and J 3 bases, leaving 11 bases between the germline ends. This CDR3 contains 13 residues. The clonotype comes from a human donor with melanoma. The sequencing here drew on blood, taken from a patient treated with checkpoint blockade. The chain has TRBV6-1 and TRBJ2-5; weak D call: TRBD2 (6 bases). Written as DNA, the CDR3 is TGTGCCAGCAGGAGGGGAGGCGAAGAGACCCAGTACTTC. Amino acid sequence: CASRRGGEETQYF.